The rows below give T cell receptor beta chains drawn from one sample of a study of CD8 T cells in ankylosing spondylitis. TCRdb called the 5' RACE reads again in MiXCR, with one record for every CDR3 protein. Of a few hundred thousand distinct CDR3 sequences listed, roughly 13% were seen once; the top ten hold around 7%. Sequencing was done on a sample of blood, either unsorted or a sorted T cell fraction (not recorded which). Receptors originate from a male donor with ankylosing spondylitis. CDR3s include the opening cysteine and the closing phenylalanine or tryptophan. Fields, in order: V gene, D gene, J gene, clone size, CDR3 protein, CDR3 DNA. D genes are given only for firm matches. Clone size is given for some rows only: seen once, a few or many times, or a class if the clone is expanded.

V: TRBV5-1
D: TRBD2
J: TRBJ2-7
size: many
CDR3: CASNSGGLLAGDEQYF
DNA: TGCGCCAGCAACAGTGGAGGGTTACTAGCGGGAGACGAGCAGTACTTC

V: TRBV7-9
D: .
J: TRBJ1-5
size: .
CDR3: CASSLYSGRRGNQPQHF
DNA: TGTGCCAGCAGCTTATATTCCGGGCGGCGGGGCAATCAGCCCCAGCATTTT

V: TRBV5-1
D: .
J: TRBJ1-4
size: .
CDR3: CASSLVPGAGEKLFF
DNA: TGCGCCAGCAGCTTGGTTCCAGGGGCAGGTGAAAAACTGTTTTTT

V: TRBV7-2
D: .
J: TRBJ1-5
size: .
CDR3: CASSLPQGDGPQHF
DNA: TGTGCCAGCAGCTTACCCCAGGGAGACGGGCCCCAGCATTTT

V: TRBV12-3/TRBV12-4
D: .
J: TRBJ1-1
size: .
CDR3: CASSFGGDATEAFF
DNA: TGTGCCAGCAGTTTTGGGGGCGATGCCACTGAAGCTTTCTTT

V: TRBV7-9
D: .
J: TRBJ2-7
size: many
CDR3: CASSLAGANEQYF
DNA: TGTGCCAGCAGCTTAGCGGGAGCCAACGAGCAGTACTTC

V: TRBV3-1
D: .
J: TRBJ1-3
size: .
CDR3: CASTPTASSSGNTIYF
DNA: TGTGCCAGCACCCCCACCGCGTCGAGCTCTGGAAACACCATATATTTT

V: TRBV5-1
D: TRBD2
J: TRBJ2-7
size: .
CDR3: CASSLKGGPSEQYF
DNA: TGCGCCAGCAGCCTTAAGGGAGGGCCAAGCGAGCAGTACTTC

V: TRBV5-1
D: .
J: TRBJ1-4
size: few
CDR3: CASSFFGTNEKLFF
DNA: TGCGCCAGCAGCTTCTTTGGGACTAATGAAAAACTGTTTTTT

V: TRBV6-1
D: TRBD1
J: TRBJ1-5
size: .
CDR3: CASRTGNNQPQHF
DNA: TGTGCCAGCCGGACAGGGAACAATCAGCCCCAGCATTTT

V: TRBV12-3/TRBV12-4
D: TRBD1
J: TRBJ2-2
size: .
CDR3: CASSFAGGTGELFF
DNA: TGTGCCAGCAGTTTCGCAGGGGGCACCGGGGAGCTGTTTTTT

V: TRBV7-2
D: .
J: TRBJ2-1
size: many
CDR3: CASSLAYRDYNEQFF
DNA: TGTGCCAGCAGCTTAGCGTACAGGGACTACAATGAGCAGTTCTTC

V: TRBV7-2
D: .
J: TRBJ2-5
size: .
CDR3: CASSPRSREETQYF
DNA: TGTGCCAGCAGCCCGCGATCCAGGGAAGAGACCCAGTACTTC

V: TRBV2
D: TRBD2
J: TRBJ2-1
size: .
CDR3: CASSELRTSGHEQFF
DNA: TGTGCCAGCAGTGAACTCCGGACTAGCGGTCATGAGCAGTTCTTC

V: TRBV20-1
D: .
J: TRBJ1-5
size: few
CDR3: CSARYGQPQHF
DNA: TGCAGTGCTAGGTATGGTCAGCCCCAGCATTTT

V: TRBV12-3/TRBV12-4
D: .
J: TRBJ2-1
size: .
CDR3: CASRIRLGYNEQFF
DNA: TGTGCCAGCAGGATCCGACTGGGTTACAATGAGCAGTTCTTC

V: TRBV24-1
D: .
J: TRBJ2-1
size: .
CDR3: CATSDTRTDMDEQFF
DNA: TGTGCCACCAGTGATACAAGGACAGATATGGATGAGCAGTTCTTC

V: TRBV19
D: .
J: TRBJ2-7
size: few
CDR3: CASSIGASSSYEQYF
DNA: TGTGCCAGTAGTATAGGGGCTAGCTCCTCCTACGAGCAGTACTTC

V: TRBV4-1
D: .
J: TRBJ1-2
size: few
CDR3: CASSRLTVNYGYTF
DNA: TGCGCCAGCAGCCGATTGACAGTTAACTATGGCTACACCTTC

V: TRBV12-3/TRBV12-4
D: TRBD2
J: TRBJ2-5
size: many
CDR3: CASSLGLAGMETQYF
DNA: TGTGCCAGCAGTTTAGGGCTAGCGGGAATGGAGACCCAGTACTTC